Listed below are T cell receptor beta chains from one sample, sequenced in a study of T cells in Graves' hyperthyroidism and ophthalmopathy. TCRdb reprocessed the multiplex PCR reads via MiXCR and lists one record per CDR3 protein. The sample records 490,000 or so distinct CDR3 sequences, roughly 45% being singletons. What was sequenced was peripheral blood or thyroid tissue (not recorded which). These receptor sequences come from an adult woman with Graves' disease, either hyperthyroidism or ophthalmopathy (not recorded which). Each CDR3 is given with its conserved first and last residue.

J: TRBJ1-5
V: TRBV9
CDR3: CASSTGSNSNQPQHF

J: TRBJ2-3
V: TRBV7-2
CDR3: CASSLDRREGLNTQYF

J: TRBJ1-6
V: TRBV10-3
CDR3: CAISATGTNSPLHF

J: TRBJ1-2
V: TRBV2
CDR3: CASSVPREATYGYTF

J: TRBJ2-5
V: TRBV4-1
CDR3: CASSQGPSGSWETQYF

J: TRBJ1-1
V: TRBV29-1
CDR3: CSVNKPGTGINTEAFF

J: TRBJ1-2
V: TRBV25-1
CDR3: CASSVRDSLYGYTF

J: TRBJ1-6
V: TRBV7-9
CDR3: CASSLASSPLHF

J: TRBJ1-1
V: TRBV29-1
CDR3: CSVEPPGNTEAFF

J: TRBJ2-7
V: TRBV7-2
CDR3: CASSHLTGGREQYF

J: TRBJ1-5
V: TRBV15
CDR3: CATSRRPRLGTSIGSNQPQHF

J: TRBJ1-1
V: TRBV7-3
CDR3: CASSLTGGRGTEAFF

J: TRBJ1-1
V: TRBV7-9
CDR3: CASTPYENTEAFF

J: TRBJ2-7
V: TRBV29-1
CDR3: CSLLQGLSEQYF

J: .
V: TRBV29-1
CDR3: CSGILENIQYF

J: TRBJ2-6
V: TRBV10-3
CDR3: CAIKGAGGAGANVLTF

J: TRBJ2-7
V: TRBV12-3/TRBV12-4
CDR3: CASSLVVPYEQYF

J: TRBJ2-7
V: TRBV2
CDR3: CASGAVGGYEQYF

J: TRBJ1-6
V: TRBV7-2
CDR3: CASSQRQMENSPLHF

J: TRBJ2-5
V: TRBV6-5
CDR3: CASSSGRETQYF

J: TRBJ1-1
V: TRBV7-9
CDR3: CASTGGIQGNTEAFF

J: TRBJ2-7
V: TRBV2
CDR3: CAWTGTAPYEQYF

J: TRBJ2-5
V: TRBV2
CDR3: CASSLDGETQYF

J: TRBJ1-1
V: TRBV5-3
CDR3: CASNRRGEAFF

J: TRBJ2-2
V: TRBV5-1
CDR3: CASRRTGTNTGELFF

J: TRBJ2-7
V: TRBV19
CDR3: CASSPYHRGQAQWVYEQYF

J: TRBJ2-7
V: TRBV28
CDR3: CASSYRGSYEQYF

J: TRBJ1-5
V: TRBV20-1
CDR3: CSARQTGTVVKPQHF

J: TRBJ2-7
V: TRBV10-3
CDR3: CAISESPSGSYEQYF

J: TRBJ1-5
V: TRBV28
CDR3: CASSYRDDNQPQHF

J: TRBJ1-2
V: TRBV7-9
CDR3: CASSLQVVYTF

J: TRBJ2-7
V: TRBV9
CDR3: CASSAVRF

J: TRBJ1-2
V: TRBV10-3
CDR3: CAISPRDRDGYTF

J: TRBJ1-5
V: TRBV10-1
CDR3: CASSPYRGLAGDKTQHF

J: TRBJ2-7
V: TRBV20-1
CDR3: CSASMGQGVQYF

J: TRBJ1-1
V: TRBV7-8
CDR3: CASSIGQGEAFF

J: TRBJ2-7
V: TRBV3-1
CDR3: CASSPRGSSGMEQYF

J: TRBJ1-1
V: TRBV5-4
CDR3: CASSPPGGTGDAFF

J: TRBJ2-2
V: TRBV7-9
CDR3: CASSDAYRVAGELFF

J: TRBJ2-5
V: TRBV10-3
CDR3: CATRLAETQYF

J: TRBJ1-2
V: TRBV6-1
CDR3: CASVVSWDYGYTF

J: TRBJ1-1
V: TRBV7-9
CDR3: CASSTPRGTLSSNTEAFF

J: TRBJ2-2
V: TRBV7-6
CDR3: CASSSQTGTSGRITGELFF

J: TRBJ2-5
V: TRBV5-1
CDR3: CASSRDRVETQYF

J: TRBJ1-2
V: TRBV20-1
CDR3: CSAVPESYGYTF